The next 10 T cell receptor beta chains were all read from a single sample in a study of OX40 agonist ivuxolimab in advanced cancers. Sequencing used immunoSEQ multiplex PCR; TCRdb keeps in-frame clones, though not all of them. This sample has some 74,000 clones, with 90% to 95% found just once. Sequenced here: CD4+ or CD8+ T cells sorted from blood, sampled in a trial of the OX40 agonist ivuxolimab. These receptor sequences come from an adult with an advanced solid tumor such as melanoma, head and neck, liver or kidney cancer.

The rearrangement links TRBV7-3 to TRBJ2-1; TRBD2 aligns across 9 bases. J lost 9 bases, V lost 4 bases, and 4 bases had no gene match. Looked up from germline, CDR1 is SGHTA and CDR2 is FQGTGA. CDR3 length: 13 amino acids. As DNA, the CDR3 is TGTGCCAGCAGCTACTTAGCGGGAGTTGAGCAGTTCTTC. This encodes CASSYLAGVEQFF. Drawing the rest from reference TRBV7-3 and TRBJ2-1, the complete variable domain is GAGVSQTPSNKVTEKGKYVELRCDPISGHTALYWYRQSLGQGPEFLIYFQGTGAADDSGLPNDRFFAVRPEGSVSTLKIQRTERGDSAVYLCASSYLAGVEQFFGPGTRLTVL.

V and J are TRBV27 and TRBJ2-6; D remains ambiguous. Trimming left V 4 bases short and J 0 bases short, with 7 bases between. The CDR3 spans 15 residues. Per the germline V gene, CDR1 is MNHEY and CDR2 is SMNVEV (reference sequence). The CDR3 here is CASSSRSSGANVLTF. As DNA, the CDR3 is TGTGCCAGCAGTTCCCGGAGCTCTGGGGCCAACGTCCTGACTTTC.

This chain links TRBV7-6 with TRBJ2-1; the D is unclear. V was clipped by 5 bases and J by 0 bases, with 11 bases between them. Looked up from germline, CDR1 is SGHVS and CDR2 is FNYEAQ. The CDR3 covers 15 residues. The CDR3 DNA follows: TGTGCCAGCAGCCTGGGTTCCTACTCCTACAATGAGCAGTTCTTC. Its translation is CASSLGSYSYNEQFF.

The chain joins TRBV7-4 to TRBJ1-5; D might be TRBD1 (6 bases). The V gene's germline CDR1 is SGHVT and CDR2 SQSDAQ. V was trimmed by 3 bases and J by 4 bases, leaving 16 bases between them. This CDR3 comprises 16 residues. CDR3 residues: CASSLADRATNQPQHF. The DNA of the CDR3 is TGTGCCAGCAGCTTGGCGGACAGAGCTACAAATCAGCCCCAGCATTTT.

The V call is TRBV7-9, the J call TRBJ2-3; D possibly corresponds to TRBD1 (5 bases). Germline V gives CDR1 SEHNR, CDR2 FQNEAQ (reference sequence). The CDR3 extends over 12 amino acids. Trimming took 10 bases from V and 2 from J, leaving 10 bases between them. CDR3 residues: CATQGLTDTQYF. The CDR3 nucleotides are TGTGCCACCCAGGGCCTCACAGATACGCAGTATTTT.

The V gene is TRBV27, the J gene TRBJ2-1; 10 bases match TRBD2. CDR1 MNHEY and CDR2 SMNVEV come from the germline V gene (reference sequence). V lost 5 bases, J lost 3 bases, and 4 bases stayed unmatched. This CDR3 comprises 15 residues. The CDR3 sequence: CASSPGLAVYNEQFF. The DNA of the CDR3 is TGTGCCAGCAGTCCTGGACTAGCGGTCTACAATGAGCAGTTCTTC.

The gene calls are TRBV5-8 and TRBJ1-2; D gene uncertain. There are 13 residues in the CDR3. The V and J ends lost 0 bases and 4 bases respectively, with 7 bases between them. The germline gives CDR1 SGHTS, CDR2 YDEGEE. This chain's CDR3 is CASSLVGSYGYTF. DNA for the CDR3: TGTGCCAGCAGCTTGGTCGGCAGCTATGGCTACACCTTC.

This clone was recorded only once. The chain is built from TRBV28 and TRBJ1-2; D is ambiguous. In germline, CDR1 is MDHEN, CDR2 SYDVKM. Trimming stripped 7 bases from V and 8 bases from J, with 17 bases between. There are 13 residues in the CDR3. The CDR3 DNA reads as TGTGCCAGCAATCTAGAGGTCCGAGGAGGCTACACCTTC. It specifies CASNLEVRGGYTF.

The V gene is TRBV4-3, the J gene TRBJ2-3, with a possible D match to TRBD2 (6 bases). CDR3 length: 17 amino acids. V shed 0 bases and J shed 5 bases, with 18 bases lying between them. Germline V CDR1 and CDR2: LGHNA, YSLEER. The CDR3: CASSQDLGGIQGDTQYF. DNA for the CDR3: TGCGCCAGCAGCCAAGATTTAGGCGGGATCCAGGGAGATACGCAGTATTTT.

The V call is TRBV12-5, the J call TRBJ1-1; D is perhaps TRBD1 (5 bases). The CDR3 spans 15 residues. Trimming stripped 0 bases from V and 5 bases from J, with 13 bases between. Germline V CDR1 and CDR2: LGHNT, FRNRAP. The CDR3: CASGLVRGESTEAFF. CDR3 DNA sequence: TGTGCTAGTGGTTTGGTACGGGGGGAAAGTACTGAAGCTTTCTTT.